The text below deals with one TCR beta chain. What it binds is unknown. One end of the junction is discordant with germline, which a read error may explain. CDR3 length: 13 amino acids. Germline-derived CDR1 and CDR2 are SGHTA and FQGNSA. Included in the TCR beta cDNA libraries were unique molecular identifiers. T cells, roughly 0.95 to 10 million of them, yielded approximately 500,000 cDNA molecules. TCRdb re-analysed the PCR reads in MiXCR, keeping a single row per CDR3 protein. The sample records 430,000 or so distinct CDR3 sequences, about 39% being singletons. This sample was taken from a study of post-analysis software for immune sequencing data. Study as a whole: Clinical courses comprised relapsing-remitting, secondary progressive and progressive-relapsing multiple sclerosis.

Whole-study findings and limits: Multiple sclerosis patients had significantly lower normalized Chao1 diversity than controls. Analysis by F measure revealed that same-batch samples clustered strongly together. Five TRBV segments, TRBV5-6, TRBV5-1 and TRBV20-1 among them, were found more frequent in patients than controls.

The sample was blood. This chain links TRBV7-2 with TRBJ2-2, with D possibly matching TRBD2 (5 bases). The source is a girl aged 2 to 10 with multiple sclerosis. The CDR3 protein is CASKPHGPGERFF. The CDR3 DNA follows: TGTGCCAGCAAACCCCACGGTCCCGGGGAGCGGTTTTTT. Supplemented by reference TRBV7-2 and TRBJ2-2, the full variable domain reads GAGVSQSPSNKVTEKGKDVELRCDPISGHTALYWYRQSLGQGLEFLIYFQGNSAPDKSGLPSDRFSAERTGGSVSTLTIQRTQQEDSAVYLCASKPHGPGERFFGEGSRLTVL.